The 20 T cell receptor beta chains reported below all come from one sample, sequenced in a study of control samples from healthy donors and cancer patients. Here immunoSEQ multiplex PCR was the method, and the copy in TCRdb shows in-frame clones only, minus some. The data show around 130,000 clones, with about 94% seen just once and approximately 4% held by the top ten. The sequenced sample consisted of blood. These receptors were taken from a man aged 25 to 40 in good health.

As regards this clone: The CDR3 ends on some other residue instead of the conserved phenylalanine or tryptophan, so this is likely a read error. The chain joins TRBV29-1 to TRBJ1-1; perhaps TRBD1 as D (6 bases). From germline, CDR1 is SQVTM and CDR2 ANQGSEA. The germline V and J ends were trimmed by 7 bases and 0 bases, with 9 bases remaining between them. This CDR3 spans 12 amino acids. The CDR3 reads CSAGQLNTEAFL. In DNA, the CDR3 is TGCAGCGCCGGACAGCTGAACACTGAAGCTTTCCTT.

This sequence joins TRBV9 and TRBJ1-1; 10 nucleotides align to TRBD1. V lost 4 bases, J lost 7 bases, and 7 bases stayed unmatched. This CDR3 spans 14 amino acids. Germline values: CDR1 SGDLS, CDR2 YYNGEE. CDR3 DNA: TGTGCCAGCAGCTTGACAGGGGGCTCGGATGAAGCTTTCTTT. Amino acids: CASSLTGGSDEAFF.

The chain recombines TRBV9 with TRBJ2-7; 8 bases are shared with TRBD2. Trimming at V came to 5 bases and at J to 4 bases, leaving 8 bases not matched to a gene. The CDR3 extends over 14 amino acids. CDR1 is SGDLS, CDR2 YYNGEE, per germline. The CDR3 spells CASSAGGIGYEQYF. CDR3 in DNA: TGTGCCAGCAGTGCGGGGGGCATCGGGTACGAGCAGTACTTC.

Turning to this clone: The junction does not match germline at one end; this may be a read error. This sequence joins TRBV5-4 and TRBJ2-1, with 10 bases aligning to TRBD2. The CDR3 is 12 residues long. From germline, CDR1 is SGHNT and CDR2 YYREEE (reference sequence). CDR3 coding DNA: TGTGCCGGCAGCTTGACTAGCGGGGAGCAGTTCTTC. Its translation is CAGSLTSGEQFF.

V usage is TRBV3-1 (or the pseudogene TRBV3-2) and J usage is TRBJ2-3; 8 positions agree with TRBD1. With 6 bases clipped from V and 2 bases from J, the junction kept 4 bases outside the gene matches. Germline CDR1 is LGHDT and CDR2 is YNNKEL (reference sequence). The CDR3 covers 14 residues. DNA for the CDR3: TGTGCCAGCAGGCGGACAGGGCCCACAGATACGCAGTATTTT. It yields the protein CASRRTGPTDTQYF.

J is TRBJ2-4 and V is TRBV4-3; tentatively, D is TRBD1 (6 bases). The CDR3 has 15 amino acids. Germline V gene data show CDR1 as LGHNA and CDR2 as YSLEER. Trimming took off 0 bases at V and 8 bases at J, with 14 bases between the two ends. CDR3 nucleotides: TGCGCCAGCAGCCAAGATGCAGGGGATAAAGACATTCAGTACTTC. Translation gives CASSQDAGDKDIQYF.

The chain uses TRBV30 and TRBJ1-5; D not resolved. The CDR3 has 13 residues. V was shortened by 4 bases and J by 5 bases, with 12 bases between the two germline ends. CDR1 and CDR2 (germline): GTSNPN, SVGIG (reference sequence). The CDR3 nucleotides are TGTGCCTGGAACGCCCTGTGGGATCAGCCCCAGCATTTT. Residues: CAWNALWDQPQHF.

V is TRBV7-2 and J is TRBJ1-5; D is unresolved. The CDR3 is made up of 14 amino acids. Trimming pared 5 bases from V and 1 base from J, leaving 9 bases between. Germline CDR1 SGHTA, CDR2 FQGNSA. Written as DNA, the CDR3 is TGTGCCAGCAGCCCCGGGAGGAGCAATCAGCCCCAGCATTTT. Translated: CASSPGRSNQPQHF.

The J gene is TRBJ1-1, the V gene TRBV6-6, with a tentative D call TRBD1 (6 bases). Germline V gene lookup returns CDR1 MNHNY and CDR2 SVGAGI (reference sequence). CDR3 length equals 19 residues. V was pared by 6 bases and J by 1 base, with 27 bases between. For the CDR3, the DNA is TGTGCCAGCAGACGACTACAGGGAAATCCGTCCCACGGGAACACTGAAGCTTTCTTT. The encoded protein is CASRRLQGNPSHGNTEAFF.

The chain links TRBV9 to TRBJ2-1, with a possible D match to TRBD2 (5 bases). From germline, CDR1 is SGDLS and CDR2 YYNGEE. V was clipped by 3 bases and J by 8 bases, with 15 bases between them. CDR3 length equals 14 residues. The CDR3 loop is CASSGGLGIDEQFF. The DNA for the CDR3 is TGTGCCAGCAGCGGCGGGTTAGGGATCGATGAGCAGTTCTTC.

This chain links TRBV28 with TRBJ1-2, with TRBD1 matching over 10 bases. The CDR3 spans 14 residues. Unmatched junction bases numbered 5, after V lost 5 bases and J lost 5 bases. Looked up from germline, CDR1 is MDHEN and CDR2 is SYDVKM. Here the CDR3 DNA reads TGTGCCAGCAGTCTGACAGGGGGCGCATATGGCTACACCTTC. Translation gives CASSLTGGAYGYTF.

With regard to this clone: The same CDR3 can be traced to other DNA sequences in this sample. The chain carries TRBV28 and TRBJ1-2; D gene ambiguous. V was shortened by 6 bases and J by 5 bases, with 7 bases between the two germline ends. The germline V gene has CDR1 MDHEN and CDR2 SYDVKM. The CDR3 contains 11 residues. This CDR3 reads CASSSSYGYTF. The CDR3 nucleotides read TGTGCCAGCAGCTCCAGTTATGGCTACACCTTC.

The chain carries TRBV27 and TRBJ2-2; no reliable D call. CDR1 and CDR2 from the germline V gene are MNHEY and SMNVEV (reference sequence). This CDR3 has 14 residues. Between the trimmed V and J ends, which lost 2 bases and 6 bases, there was a span of 10 bases. CDR3 amino acids: CASSLTAYSGELFF. As DNA, the CDR3 is TGTGCCAGCAGTTTAACAGCATATTCCGGGGAGCTGTTTTTT.

The chain employs TRBV6-1 and TRBJ2-5; D perhaps matches TRBD1 (5 bases). This CDR3 contains 12 residues. V lost 11 bases and J 5 bases, leaving 15 bases between the germline ends. Germline V lookup: CDR1 MNHNS, CDR2 SASEGT. CDR3 loop: CAVQGSTETQYF. Written as DNA, the CDR3 is TGTGCCGTTCAGGGCTCGACCGAGACCCAGTACTTC.

The chain links TRBV25-1 to TRBJ2-2; tentative D call: TRBD2 (5 bases). CDR1 MGHDK and CDR2 SYGVNS come from the germline V gene. V lost 3 bases to trimming and J lost 3 bases, with 11 bases between them. The CDR3 runs to 15 residues. The CDR3 spells CASSETGKHTGELFF. CDR3 DNA sequence: TGTGCCAGCAGTGAGACCGGGAAGCACACCGGGGAGCTGTTTTTT. The variable domain in full, with the rest retrieved from reference TRBV25-1 and TRBJ2-2, is EADIYQTPRYLVIGTGKKITLECSQTMGHDKMYWYQQDPGMELHLIHYSYGVNSTEKGDLSSESTVSRIRTEHFPLTLESARPSHTSQYLCASSETGKHTGELFFGEGSRLTVL.

The chain is built from TRBV27 and TRBJ2-2; D unclear. Germline CDR1 MNHEY, CDR2 SMNVEV (reference sequence). V lost 8 bases to trimming and J lost 6 bases, with 10 bases between them. There are 12 residues in the CDR3. The chain's CDR3 is CASARSPGELFF. In nucleotides, the CDR3 is TGTGCCAGCGCCCGGAGTCCCGGGGAGCTGTTTTTT.

The chain has TRBV6-2 or TRBV6-3 and TRBJ2-2; D could derive from TRBD1 or TRBD2 (5 bases each). This CDR3 comprises 16 residues. Germline CDR1 and CDR2: MNHEY and SVGEGT. Trimming pared 2 bases from V and 1 base from J, leaving 11 bases between. In DNA, the CDR3 is TGTGCCAGCAGTTACGATTCAGGGAGGAACACCGGGGAGCTGTTTTTT. Translating it yields CASSYDSGRNTGELFF.

V gene TRBV24-1 combines with J gene TRBJ1-2; 9 bases agree with TRBD1. With V trimmed by 1 base and J by 8 bases, 7 bases remained unmatched. CDR3 length: 15 amino acids. Germline-derived CDR1 and CDR2 are KGHDR and SFDVKD. The CDR3 coding sequence is TGTGCCACCAGTGATTTAGGGACAGGGAGGGAAGGCTACACCTTC. Translation: CATSDLGTGREGYTF.

CDR3 amino acids: CASSSRGLTGETQYF. The CDR3 nucleotides read TGCGCCAGCAGCTCCCGGGGCCTGACAGGCGAGACCCAGTACTTC. The rearrangement uses TRBV5-1 and TRBJ2-5; D perhaps matches TRBD1 (6 bases). CDR3 length: 15 amino acids. Germline loops: CDR1 SGHRS, CDR2 YFSETQ. V gave up 3 bases and J gave up 5 bases, with 17 bases separating them.

The rearrangement uses TRBV9 and TRBJ2-3; TRBD2 matches 7 bases. Germline CDR1 reads SGDLS; CDR2 reads YYNGEE. V was clipped by 5 bases and J by 3 bases; unmatched bases: 9. The CDR3 contains 15 residues. The CDR3 spells CASSYRDYGTDTQYF. Here the CDR3 DNA reads TGTGCCAGCAGTTACCGGGACTATGGAACAGATACGCAGTATTTT.